This TCR beta chain was sequenced for a study of regulatory T cells in long-lasting Graves disease. The study's findings and limits: Authors noted too few samples as a limitation. Patients with persistent disease shared 2,500 or so public clonotypes, outpacing the roughly 970 shared by new patients.

The CDR3 runs to 15 residues. The J segment lost 4 bases and the V segment lost 5 bases, leaving 5 bases of the junction unmatched. In germline, CDR1 is LNHNV, CDR2 YYDKDF (reference sequence). Arm-PCR of CDR3 regions with iRepertoire HTBI primers generated TCR beta libraries. Authors' processing steps: Identification across samples found about 65 TRBV and some 15 TRBJ segments. One entry per CDR3 protein, called by TCRdb with MiXCR from the multiplex PCR reads. TCRdb's processing, not the authors', yielded these V and J calls. The repertoire holds roughly 500,000 distinct CDR3 sequences, with around 13% as singletons. Turning to this clonotype: Its target is not known.

As for time point: newly diagnosed GD, antithyroid drugs for less than 3 months. PBMC RNA was the source of the TCR library. The same data also contributed to another study, on T cells in Graves' hyperthyroidism and ophthalmopathy. That source notes: Most expanded thyroid clonotypes above 0.001 also appeared in blood.

This specimen consisted of peripheral blood mononuclear cells (PBMCs), obtained at new diagnosis, from a patient treated with antithyroid drugs. The origin of this receptor is a woman aged 25 to 39 with Graves disease. This rearrangement joins TRBV15 to TRBJ2-1; 10 nucleotides align to TRBD1. The CDR3 DNA is TGTGCCACCAGCGAAGGGACAGGGGCTTACAATGAGCAGTTCTTC. Protein sequence: CATSEGTGAYNEQFF.